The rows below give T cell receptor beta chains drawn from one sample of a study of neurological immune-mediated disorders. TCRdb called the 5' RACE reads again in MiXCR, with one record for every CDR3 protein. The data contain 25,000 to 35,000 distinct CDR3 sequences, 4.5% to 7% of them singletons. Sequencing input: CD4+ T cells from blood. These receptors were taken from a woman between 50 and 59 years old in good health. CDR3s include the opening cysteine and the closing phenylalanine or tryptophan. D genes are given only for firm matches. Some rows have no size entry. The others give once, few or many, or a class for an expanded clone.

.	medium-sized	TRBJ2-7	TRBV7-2	CASSPPFSGLGSYEQYF	TGTGCCAGCAGCCCCCCCTTTTCAGGCCTAGGCTCCTACGAGCAGTACTTC
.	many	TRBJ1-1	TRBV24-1	CASRDRAGGEAFF	TGTGCCTCCCGAGACCGGGCTGGGGGGGAAGCTTTCTTT
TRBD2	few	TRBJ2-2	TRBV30	CACSGGPGTGELFF	TGTGCCTGCAGCGGGGGGCCGGGGACCGGGGAGCTGTTTTTT
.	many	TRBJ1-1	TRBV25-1	CASSGSMNTEAFF	TGTGCCAGCAGCGGTAGTATGAACACTGAAGCTTTCTTT
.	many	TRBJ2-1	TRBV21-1	CASKNPRGSISYNEQFF	TGTGCCAGCAAAAACCCCAGGGGCTCTATCTCCTACAATGAGCAGTTCTTC
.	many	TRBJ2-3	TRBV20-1	CSARDVVTGSTDTQYF	TGCAGTGCTAGAGATGTAGTGACGGGGAGCACAGATACGCAGTATTTT
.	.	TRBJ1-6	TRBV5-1	CAISLAGSNSPLHF	TGCGCCATCAGCTTGGCCGGGAGCAATTCACCCCTCCACTTT
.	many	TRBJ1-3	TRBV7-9	CASSFTGKASGNTIYF	TGTGCCAGCAGCTTCACCGGGAAGGCGTCTGGAAACACCATATATTTT
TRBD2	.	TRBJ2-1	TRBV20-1	CSARTSGGRVEQFF	TGCAGTGCTAGGACCAGCGGGGGTAGGGTTGAGCAGTTCTTC
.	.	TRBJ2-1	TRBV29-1	CSALRGGRRNGQFF	TGCAGCGCCCTCCGCGGTGGCCGGAGGAATGGGCAGTTCTTC
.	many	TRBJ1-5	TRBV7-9	CASSRQSGQPQHF	TGTGCCAGCAGCCGACAGTCAGGTCAGCCCCAGCATTTT
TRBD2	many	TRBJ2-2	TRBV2	CASSYRQTSGANTGELFF	TGTGCCAGCAGTTACCGTCAGACTAGCGGGGCGAACACCGGGGAGCTGTTTTTT
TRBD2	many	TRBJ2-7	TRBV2	CASRRTSGGAYEQYF	TGTGCCAGCAGACGGACTAGCGGGGGAGCCTACGAGCAGTACTTC
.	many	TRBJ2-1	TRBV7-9	CASSLRKGQGQFF	TGTGCCAGCAGCTTAAGAAAGGGCCAGGGACAGTTCTTC
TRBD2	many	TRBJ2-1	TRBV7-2	CASSSPSGRAPEQFF	TGTGCCAGCAGCTCCCCTAGCGGGAGGGCTCCAGAGCAGTTCTTC
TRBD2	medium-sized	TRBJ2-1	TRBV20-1	CSASRGGGSYNEQFF	TGCAGTGCTAGCAGGGGCGGGGGGTCCTACAATGAGCAGTTCTTC
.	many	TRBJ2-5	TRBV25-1	CASSGGETQYF	TGTGCCAGCAGTGGTGGCGAGACCCAGTACTTC
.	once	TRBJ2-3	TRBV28	CASRSSNTQYF	TGTGCCAGCAGGAGTTCTAATACGCAGTATTTT
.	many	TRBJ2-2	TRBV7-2	CASSTSLTGELFF	TGTGCCAGCAGCACATCCCTAACCGGGGAGCTGTTTTTT
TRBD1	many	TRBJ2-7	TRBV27	CASSSGTGGNYEQYF	TGTGCCAGCAGCTCCGGGACAGGGGGGAACTACGAGCAGTACTTC
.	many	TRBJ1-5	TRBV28	CASRSGNQPQHF	TGTGCCAGCAGGTCAGGGAATCAGCCCCAGCATTTT
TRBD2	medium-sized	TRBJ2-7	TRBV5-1	CASSPLAGLDEQYF	TGCGCCAGCAGCCCGCTAGCGGGATTAGACGAGCAGTACTTC
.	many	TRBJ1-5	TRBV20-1	CSARDSVQPQHF	TGCAGTGCTAGAGATTCAGTTCAGCCCCAGCATTTT
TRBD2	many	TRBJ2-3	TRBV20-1	CSARDEASGSPDTQYF	TGCAGTGCTAGAGATGAAGCTAGCGGGAGTCCAGATACGCAGTATTTT
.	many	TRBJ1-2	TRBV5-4	CASSLEGITSYGYTF	TGTGCCAGCAGCTTGGAGGGGATCACATCCTATGGCTACACCTTC
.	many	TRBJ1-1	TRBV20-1	CSARDRATEAFF	TGCAGTGCTAGAGATCGGGCCACTGAAGCTTTCTTT
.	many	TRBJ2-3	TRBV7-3	CASSPQSGSETDTQYF	TGTGCCAGCAGCCCACAATCGGGGTCCGAAACAGATACGCAGTATTTT
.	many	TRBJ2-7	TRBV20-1	CSAGQGNYEQYF	TGCAGTGCTGGGCAGGGAAACTACGAGCAGTACTTC
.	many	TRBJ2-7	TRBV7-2	CASSLERAGVNYEQYF	TGTGCCAGCAGCTTAGAGCGGGCAGGGGTTAACTACGAGCAGTACTTC
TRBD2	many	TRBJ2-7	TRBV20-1	CSARAPGGSYEQYF	TGCAGTGCTAGAGCCCCGGGGGGGTCCTACGAGCAGTACTTC
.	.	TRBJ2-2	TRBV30	CAWSSQGTGELFF	TGTGCCTGGAGTAGTCAGGGCACCGGGGAGCTGTTTTTT
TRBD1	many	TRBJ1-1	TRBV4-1	CASSPRDSQNTEAFF	TGCGCCAGCAGCCCCCGGGACAGCCAGAACACTGAAGCTTTCTTT
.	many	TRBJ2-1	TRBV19	CASSMGGLPYNEQFF	TGTGCCAGTAGTATGGGGGGTCTTCCCTACAATGAGCAGTTCTTC
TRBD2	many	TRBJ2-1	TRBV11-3	CASSLGGGRNNEQFF	TGTGCCAGCAGCTTAGGCGGGGGTAGAAACAATGAGCAGTTCTTC
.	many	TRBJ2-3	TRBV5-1	CASSTLGGRMTDTQYF	TGCGCCAGCAGTACCCTAGGGGGACGGATGACAGATACGCAGTATTTT
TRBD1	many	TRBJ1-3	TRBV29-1	CSASQGVPSSGNTIYF	TGCAGCGCCTCACAGGGGGTCCCGAGCTCTGGAAACACCATATATTTT
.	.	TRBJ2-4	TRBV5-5	CASRTTQNIQYF	TGTGCCAGCCGGACCACACAAAACATTCAGTACTTC
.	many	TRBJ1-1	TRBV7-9	CASSFISAEEAFF	TGTGCCAGCAGCTTTATCAGTGCTGAGGAAGCTTTCTTT
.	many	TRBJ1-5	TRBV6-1	CASSGRGNQPQHF	TGTGCCAGCAGCGGCAGGGGCAATCAGCCCCAGCATTTT
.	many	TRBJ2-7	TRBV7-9	CASSPGHEQYF	TGTGCCAGCAGCCCCGGCCACGAGCAGTACTTC
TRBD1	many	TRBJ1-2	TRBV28	CASRRLRGVYGYTF	TGTGCCAGCAGACGACTCAGGGGGGTCTATGGCTACACCTTC
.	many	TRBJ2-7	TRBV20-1	CSASGTPYEQYF	TGCAGTGCTTCCGGGACACCCTACGAGCAGTACTTC
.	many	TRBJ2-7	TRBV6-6	CASSPSRYEQYF	TGTGCCAGCAGCCCTTCACGCTACGAGCAGTACTTC
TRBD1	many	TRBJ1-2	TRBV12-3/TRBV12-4	CASSGGQTPNYGYTF	TGTGCCAGTTCTGGGGGACAGACGCCTAACTATGGCTACACCTTC
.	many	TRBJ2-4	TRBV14	CASSQGGKNIQYF	TGTGCCAGCAGCCAGGGGGGTAAAAACATTCAGTACTTC
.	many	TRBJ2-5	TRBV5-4	CASSLRGEETQYF	TGTGCCAGCAGCTTAAGAGGAGAAGAGACCCAGTACTTC
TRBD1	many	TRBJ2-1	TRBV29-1	CSVEGGRPGGEGRGWYNEQFF	TGCAGCGTTGAAGGCGGTCGTCCAGGGGGCGAGGGGCGAGGGTGGTACAATGAGCAGTTCTTC
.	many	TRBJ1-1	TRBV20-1	CSALRTGPATEAFF	TGCAGTGCTCTCCGGACGGGTCCGGCGACTGAAGCTTTCTTT
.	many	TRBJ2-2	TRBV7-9	CASSGTSVGELFF	TGTGCCAGCAGCGGGACGAGTGTCGGGGAGCTGTTTTTT
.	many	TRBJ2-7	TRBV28	CASRTSGTGPHEQYF	TGTGCCAGCAGAACCTCCGGTACAGGGCCGCACGAGCAGTACTTC
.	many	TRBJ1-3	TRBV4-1	CASSYLVGDGNTIYF	TGCGCCAGCAGCTACTTGGTGGGTGATGGAAACACCATATATTTT
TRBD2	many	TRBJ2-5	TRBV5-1	CASSPGGLAGAFETQYF	TGCGCCAGCAGCCCCGGCGGGCTAGCGGGGGCTTTTGAGACCCAGTACTTC
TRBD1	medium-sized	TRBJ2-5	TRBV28	CASRSGGPGETQYF	TGTGCCAGCAGATCAGGGGGCCCCGGAGAGACCCAGTACTTC
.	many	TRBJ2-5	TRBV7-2	CASSPPPETQYF	TGTGCCAGCAGCCCCCCCCCAGAGACCCAGTACTTC
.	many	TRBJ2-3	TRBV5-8	CASSVPGTGLPQYF	TGTGCCAGCAGCGTACCAGGGACGGGTCTTCCGCAGTATTTT
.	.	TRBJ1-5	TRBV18	CASSEVLNQPQHF	TGTGCCAGCTCAGAGGTGCTCAATCAGCCCCAGCATTTT
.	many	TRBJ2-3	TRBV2	CASRMGTDTQYF	TGTGCCAGCAGGATGGGCACAGATACGCAGTATTTT